What follows are 17 T cell receptor beta chains derived from one specimen sequenced in a study of T cells after yellow fever vaccination. TCRdb reprocessed the 5' RACE reads with MiXCR, giving one entry per CDR3 protein. In the table there are approximately 550,000 distinct CDR3 sequences, roughly 19% of which are singletons. This specimen was PBMCs, taken 15 days after the yellow fever booster vaccination. The receptor set was obtained from a man younger than 45 who received the YFV17D yellow fever vaccine.

The rearrangement links TRBV5-1 to TRBJ2-2; TRBD1 aligns across 9 bases. The junction had 10 bases not matched to a gene; V was cut back by 6 bases and J by 4 bases. The CDR3 has 16 residues. Germline assignment: CDR1 SGHRS and CDR2 YFSETQ. CDR3 DNA: TGCGCCAGCACGGGTCGGACAGGGGTTGGCACCGGGGAGCTGTTTTTT. It yields the protein CASTGRTGVGTGELFF.

This clonotype came up a few times. The chain uses TRBV7-2 and TRBJ2-5, with TRBD1 as a possible D gene (6 bases). Trimming took off 4 bases at V and 5 bases at J, with 17 bases between the two ends. The CDR3 is 15 amino acids. In germline, CDR1 is SGHTA, CDR2 FQGNSA. In DNA, the CDR3 is TGTGCCAGCAGCTCAGCACAGGGTACAGGGGAGACCCAGTACTTC. Translation: CASSSAQGTGETQYF.

This clonotype was seen only a few times. This chain connects TRBV20-1 to TRBJ2-4; D not certain. In germline, CDR1 is DFQATT, CDR2 SNEGSKA (reference sequence). The CDR3 sequence is 14 residues long. V was pared by 5 bases and J by 2 bases, with 13 bases between. The CDR3: CSAGLAWSKNIQYF. As DNA, the CDR3 is TGCAGTGCTGGTCTGGCGTGGTCCAAAAACATTCAGTACTTC.

There are a few counts of this clonotype. The rearrangement joins TRBV6-5 to TRBJ2-5; 12 bases are shared with TRBD2. V lost 4 bases and J lost 0; bases outside the gene matches: 6. The CDR3 runs to 17 residues. The germline V gene has CDR1 MNHEY and CDR2 SVGAGI. This chain's CDR3 is CASSSLTSGRYQETQYF. CDR3 bases: TGTGCCAGCAGTTCCCTGACTAGCGGGAGATACCAAGAGACCCAGTACTTC.

The CDR3 DNA reads as TGTGCCAGCAGTAAAAGGGGCTCCAGCGGGAGGAACTACAATGAGCAGTTCTTC. Protein sequence: CASSKRGSSGRNYNEQFF. The chain combines TRBV11-2 with TRBJ2-1; the match to TRBD2 covers 9 bases. The trim removed 6 bases at V and 3 bases at J, leaving 15 bases unmatched. Germline loops: CDR1 SGHAT, CDR2 FQNNGV. The CDR3 covers 18 residues.

The gene calls are TRBV7-2 and TRBJ2-5; TRBD1 matches 8 bases. Germline V gene sequence: CDR1 SGHTA, CDR2 FQGNSA. Trimming took 4 bases from V and 1 from J; bases not matched to a gene: 8. The CDR3 spans 16 residues. The CDR3 coding sequence is TGTGCCAGCAGCTCCAGGGGACAGGTGTTCCAAGAGACCCAGTACTTC. Translation: CASSSRGQVFQETQYF.

The J gene is TRBJ2-1, the V gene TRBV4-3; D might be TRBD2 (6 bases). V was shortened by 0 bases and J by 4 bases, with 13 bases between the two germline ends. This CDR3 spans 16 amino acids. The germline CDR1 and CDR2 sequences are LGHNA and YSLEER. The DNA for the CDR3 is TGCGCCAGCAGCCAAGATCCACGGGGGAGGTACAATGAGCAGTTCTTC. Protein: CASSQDPRGRYNEQFF.

The chain employs TRBV7-9 and TRBJ2-5; possible D gene TRBD2, 6 bases. Germline V CDR1 and CDR2: SEHNR, FQNEAQ (reference sequence). V lost 8 bases and J 4 bases, leaving 20 bases between the germline ends. This CDR3 comprises 15 residues. CDR3 in amino acids: CASPATSGAGETQYF. The CDR3 bases are TGTGCCAGCCCAGCGACCAGCGGAGCGGGAGAGACCCAGTACTTC. Together with reference TRBV7-9 and TRBJ2-5, the CDR3 gives the full variable domain: DTGVSQNPRHKITKRGQNVTFRCDPISEHNRLYWYRQTLGQGPEFLTYFQNEAQLEKSRLLSDRFSAERPKGSFSTLEIQRTEQGDSAMYLCASPATSGAGETQYFGPGTRLLVL.

The chain uses TRBV28 and TRBJ1-5, with TRBD1 as a possible D gene (5 bases). The ends were cut back, 3 bases at V and 5 bases at J, with 14 bases in the middle. The germline gives CDR1 MDHEN, CDR2 SYDVKM. The CDR3 is 15 amino acids. The CDR3 DNA reads TGTGCCAGCAGTTTTCGGGGGTCTTGGGATCAGCCCCAGCATTTT. It yields the protein CASSFRGSWDQPQHF. The full variable domain, in which reference TRBV28 and TRBJ1-5 provide the parts outside the CDR3, is DVKVTQSSRYLVKRTGEKVFLECVQDMDHENMFWYRQDPGLGLRLIYFSYDVKMKEKGDIPEGYSVSREKKERFSLILESASTNQTSMYLCASSFRGSWDQPQHFGDGTRLSIL.

The gene calls are TRBV20-1 and TRBJ2-1, with TRBD2 as a possible D gene (5 bases). Trimming left V 4 bases short and J 2 bases short, with 12 bases between. The CDR3 totals 14 residues. The germline V gene has CDR1 DFQATT and CDR2 SNEGSKA (reference sequence). DNA for the CDR3: TGCAGTGCTACTTTCAGCGGCCCCTACAATGAGCAGTTCTTC. Protein sequence: CSATFSGPYNEQFF.

The gene calls are TRBV4-3 and TRBJ2-5; D not certain. V shed 0 bases and J shed 5 bases, with 16 bases lying between them. The CDR3 is 16 residues long. CDR1 is LGHNA, CDR2 YSLEER, per germline. In nucleotides, the CDR3 is TGCGCCAGCAGCCAAGAGTCACACGAGCGTGGGGAGACCCAGTACTTC. Its protein product is CASSQESHERGETQYF.

The genes are TRBV20-1 and TRBJ2-2, with a possible D match to TRBD1 (6 bases). Per germline, CDR1 DFQATT and CDR2 SNEGSKA (reference sequence). Trimming took off 3 bases at V and 3 bases at J, with 11 bases between the two ends. The CDR3 is 14 amino acids. The CDR3 nucleotides read TGCAGTGCTAGGGGGGCCGTCTACACCGGGGAGCTGTTTTTT. The encoded protein is CSARGAVYTGELFF.

The chain joins TRBV7-2 to TRBJ2-1; D gene ambiguous. In germline, CDR1 is SGHTA, CDR2 FQGNSA. Trimming took 5 bases from V and 3 from J, leaving 8 bases between them. The CDR3 has 13 residues. Here the CDR3 reads CASSPVLYNEQFF. The CDR3 region has the DNA TGTGCCAGCAGCCCAGTCCTCTACAATGAGCAGTTCTTC.

The chain joins TRBV7-2 to TRBJ2-1; TRBD2 matches 16 bases. The CDR3 is made up of 17 amino acids. Trimming took 5 bases from V and 8 from J; bases not matched to a gene: 9. CDR1 is SGHTA and CDR2 is FQGNSA in the germline V gene. CDR3 loop: CASSPPRGTSGRDEQFF. The CDR3, as DNA: TGTGCCAGCAGCCCCCCACGAGGGACTAGCGGGAGGGATGAGCAGTTCTTC. The complete variable domain, with remaining parts taken from reference TRBV7-2 and TRBJ2-1, reads GAGVSQSPSNKVTEKGKDVELRCDPISGHTALYWYRQSLGQGLEFLIYFQGNSAPDKSGLPSDRFSAERTGGSVSTLTIQRTQQEDSAVYLCASSPPRGTSGRDEQFFGPGTRLTVL.

This clonotype showed up just a few times. This chain connects TRBV4-2 to TRBJ2-5; 9 bases are shared with TRBD2. The V and J ends lost 1 base and 5 bases, in that order; junction bases with no gene match: 8. Germline V lookup: CDR1 LGHNA, CDR2 YNFKEQ. The CDR3 sequence is 16 residues long. The CDR3 is CASSQALLAGTETQYF. The CDR3 DNA is TGTGCCAGCAGCCAAGCGCTGCTAGCGGGAACTGAGACCCAGTACTTC.

V is TRBV7-2 and J is TRBJ2-7; 7 positions match TRBD2. Germline loops: CDR1 SGHTA, CDR2 FQGNSA. The CDR3 runs to 16 residues. Losses at the gene ends were 1 base for V and 5 bases for J; bases not matched to a gene: 11. CDR3 bases: TGTGCCAGCAGCTTAGGGGGGGAGGGCCTCCGAGACGAGCAGTACTTC. This codes for CASSLGGEGLRDEQYF.

This clonotype was detected only a few times. The J gene is TRBJ1-4, the V gene TRBV15; no firm D call. The CDR3 covers 14 residues. Between the trimmed V and J ends, which lost 8 bases and 7 bases, there was a span of 17 bases. Germline V gene sequence: CDR1 LNHNV, CDR2 YYDKDF (reference sequence). CDR3 bases: TGTGCCACCTCGGAGGGAGGCTGGACTGAAAAACTGTTTTTT. This encodes CATSEGGWTEKLFF.